Given below is one T cell receptor beta chain in context. This clonotype occurred a few times. Its cognate antigen has yet to be identified. Per-base quality was not reported, and no clone a single base away is much larger than it. Libraries were built with 5' RACE. TCRdb shows the sequencer as NextSeq 500. Unique molecular identifiers were attached to individual cDNA molecules in the TCR library protocol so that sequencing error and PCR bias could be corrected. Both TCR alpha and beta chains were sequenced, and tight co-correlation was observed between alpha and beta sequence abundances in each sample. From the authors' description of their analysis: Decombinator V4 was used to annotate TCR sequences for V gene, J gene and CDR3. Expanded TCRs were defined as changing significantly between any two time points under a Poisson model with p below 0.0001. TCR abundances were normalised to the total number of TCRs sequenced per sample and were expressed as counts per million. TRAV1-2 paired with TRAJ12, TRAJ20 or TRAJ33 defined MAIT TCRs, while TRAV10 paired with TRAJ18 defined iNKT TCRs. VDJdb, accessed 1 November 2021, was searched for CMV, EBV and SARS-CoV-2 annotated TCRs, with TCRs annotated for multiple antigens excluded. TCRdb's own reprocessing of the public reads used fastp at Q25 and MiXCR and kept productive beta chains. Entries that share a CDR3 protein sequence are merged under the most common genes and DNA. TCRdb, rather than the study authors, made the V and J calls. The sample table records around 55,000 distinct CDR3 sequences; roughly an eighth of these occur just once. 1.3% to 1.5% of the sample is taken by the ten largest.

This sample stems from a study of early T cells in non-severe SARS-CoV-2 infection (dated by TCRdb to about 2021). Background on the whole study: Bulk RNA from unsorted whole blood was used for TCR sequencing, so alpha and beta chains could not be paired. General conclusions and limits of the study: VDJdb matching was skewed toward anti-spike CD8 responses and likely underestimated virus-specific expansions by missing private and CD4 specificities.

The study was a case-control design nested within a healthcare worker cohort in London, UK, with weekly nasopharyngeal swab PCR tests and blood sampling. Healthcare workers were recruited between 23 and 31 March 2020, during the week of the UK lockdown, and were followed weekly for up to 16 weeks. Measured from the cysteine to the phenylalanine, the CDR3 is 16 residues long. Just CDR3 DNA is preserved here, 48 bases in frame from base 1. The germline V gene gives CDR1 as SNHLY and CDR2 as FYNNEI. V and J lose 6 bases and 7 bases, and a span of 22 bases separates them. The rearranged chain carries TRBV2 and TRBJ2-1; the D region is possibly TRBD1 or TRBD2, each matching across 5 bases. Sequencing input: whole blood. This clonotype was obtained from an adult who was a healthcare worker with PCR-confirmed SARS-CoV-2 infection or an uninfected control (not recorded which). The CDR3 has the sequence CASRKPGPTLGNEQFF. DNA sequence: TGTGCCAGCAGAAAACCGGGACCTACCCTCGGGAATGAGCAGTTCTTC.